This paragraph covers one TCR beta chain sequence. Its antigen is unknown. Profiled with immunoSEQ multiplex PCR; TCRdb holds only in-frame clones, not every one. The data hold about 3,400 clones, with about two thirds observed a single time. These data belong to a study of coeliac disease. General study results and limits: TRB repertoires were largely private, with most amino acid sequences found in only one sample. According to the authors, this method cannot detect gliadin-specific T cells in an unbiased way. Intraepithelial and lamina propria fractions were not highly pure, so cross-contamination was possible. In active celiac disease, intraepithelial and lamina propria TRB and TRG repertoires were less clonal than controls.

The CDR3 loop spans 15 amino acids. Germline trimming cut 8 bases from V and 0 bases from J; bases unmatched to any gene: 9. Germline CDR1 MNHNS, CDR2 SASEGT. The gene calls are TRBV6-1 and TRBJ2-7; 8 positions agree with TRBD1. The clonotype originates from a man aged 18 to 35 with celiac disease on a gluten-free diet. Sequences were obtained from intraepithelial lymphocytes from the gut. The CDR3 here is CASGSTGASSYEQYF. CDR3 nucleotide sequence: TGTGCCAGCGGGTCGACAGGGGCGAGCTCCTACGAGCAGTACTTC.